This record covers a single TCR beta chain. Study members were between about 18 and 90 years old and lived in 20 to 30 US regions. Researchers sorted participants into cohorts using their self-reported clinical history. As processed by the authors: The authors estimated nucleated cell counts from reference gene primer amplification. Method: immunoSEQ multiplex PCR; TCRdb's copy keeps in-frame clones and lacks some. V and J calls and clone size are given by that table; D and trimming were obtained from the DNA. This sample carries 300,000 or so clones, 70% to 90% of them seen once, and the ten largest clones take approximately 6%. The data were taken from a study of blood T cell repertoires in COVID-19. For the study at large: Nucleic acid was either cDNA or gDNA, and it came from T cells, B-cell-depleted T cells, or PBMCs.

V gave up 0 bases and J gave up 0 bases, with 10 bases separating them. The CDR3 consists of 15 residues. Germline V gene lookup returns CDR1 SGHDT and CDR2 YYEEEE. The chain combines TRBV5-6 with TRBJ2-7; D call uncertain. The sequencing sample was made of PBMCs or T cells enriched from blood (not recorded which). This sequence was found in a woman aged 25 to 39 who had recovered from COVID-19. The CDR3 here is CASSLARAFSYEQYF. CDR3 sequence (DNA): TGTGCCAGCAGCTTGGCCCGAGCATTCTCCTACGAGCAGTACTTC.